This T cell receptor (beta chain) was sequenced for a study of blood T cell repertoires in COVID-19 (TCRdb year 2020). About the study as a whole: Samples covering the acute and convalescent phases of COVID-19 were provided by collaborators in the United States, Italy and Spain. The prospective study material was composed of cDNA or gDNA derived from T cells, B-cell-depleted T cells, or PBMCs. The dataset comprised deeply sampled blood TCRbeta repertoires from subjects exposed to, actively infected with, or recovered from COVID-19. The repertoires were released in a freely available public database meant as a resource for research on the immune response to SARS-CoV-2. Samples were obtained from the ongoing ImmuneRACE study (first 160 participants) and from some 1,300 subjects provided by 6 global collaborators. A de-identified subject ID, COVID-19 status, age in years and sex were almost always included in the sample metadata. Where HLA class I and class II types were available, the types were taken from metadata supplied by the sample provider, not from assay-based typing. Paper-wide results and their limitations: How much clinical and demographic metadata was included differed by source and by participant, and the metadata was provided uncurated.

Collaborating institutions collected whole blood in K2EDTA tubes following their own protocols. For TCRbeta analysis, collaborators shipped samples as frozen whole blood, isolated PBMCs, or DNA extracted from either of those sample types. CDR1 and CDR2 (SGHNT, YYREEE) derive from the germline V gene (reference sequence). V lost 0 bases and J lost 4 bases; the stretch between them is 10 bases long. Counted from cysteine to phenylalanine, this CDR3 has 14 amino acids. The read is trimmed to its CDR3 DNA, 42 bases read in frame from base 1. Points on this clone: Its antigen is currently not known. No qualities accompany the bases; no much larger clone lies one base away.

The immunoSEQ Assay, a bias-controlled multiplex PCR, was used to amplify TCRbeta CDR3 regions from genomic DNA. In the paper's pipeline: Nucleated cell counts per sample were estimated from amplification of reference gene primers within the assay. Sequence reads were collapsed and filtered to measure the absolute abundance of every unique TCRbeta CDR3 rearrangement. For each sample, productive Simpson clonality was calculated as the square root of Simpson's diversity index over productive rearrangements. TCRdb carries this immuneACCESS record with in-frame sequences only. Its versions omit some clonotypes, under half of them owing to an unresolved V gene in the studies checked, with the rest unexplained. Clonal size and the V and J genes are those of that table, whereas D and trimming came from the DNA. The sample data list fewer than 150,000 clones, and roughly four fifths of these were observed just once. The leading ten clones occupy 8% of the sample.

The rearranged chain carries TRBV5-4 and TRBJ2-5, with TRBD2 as a weak D call on 5 bases. The clonotype comes from a human donor in a cohort sampled during active COVID-19. The specimen was peripheral blood. This receptor carries the CDR3 CASSLAGIGETQYF. Here is the DNA: TGTGCCAGCAGCTTGGCCGGGATAGGAGAGACCCAGTACTTC.